A selection of T cell receptor beta chains follows, all from one sample in a study of a mutant IDH1 vaccine in newly diagnosed glioma. These receptors have no known antigen. This table comes from immunoSEQ multiplex PCR, and its TCRdb copy is limited to in-frame clones, with some not included. Counted here are 55,000 to 65,000 clones, about 80% occurring once; the ten biggest clones make up about 3.8%. Sequenced here: PBMCs, sampled from a glioma patient whose treatment included an IDH1 peptide vaccine. The receptor source for this set is a man aged 25-45 years with glioma. Each CDR3 is given with its conserved first and last residue. Each record gives: V gene, CDR3 protein.

>TRBV5-4
CASSLVINQPQHF
>TRBV27
CASSIFGTGGEGTEAFF
>TRBV15
CATSVTGFGETQYF
>TRBV29-1
CSVGRTGQGGEQYF
>TRBV6-6
CASSIGGGYTF
>TRBV5-6
CASSLGGIVPQHF
>TRBV11-2
CASSLIGDRGIGELFF
>TRBV30
CAWRTPGFLSKQYF
>TRBV5-1
CASSLGTENEKLFF
>TRBV19
CASSISWQLNEKLFF
>TRBV28
CASSPGRDQPQHF
>TRBV7-3
CASSLTRGELFF
>TRBV10-3
CAISDLRTTEAFF
>TRBV19
CATRSVDIQYF
>TRBV10-3
CAITPGLLQETQYF
>TRBV7-9
CASSLLQETQYF
>TRBV30
CAWSSRMGGGVTDTQYF
>TRBV18
CASSPHNTVNTEAFF
>TRBV11-2
CASSSIGLDEQFF
>TRBV11-2
CASSLGLAGGNMFF
>TRBV5-1
CASSLGTTGSRETQYF
>TRBV19
CASSPARGSYNEQFF
>TRBV11-3
CASSPPGQQETQYF
>TRBV7-8
CASSSRLAAYNEQFF
>TRBV7-2
CASSLGGSFSYEQYF
>TRBV30
CAWGRIAGELFF
>TRBV27
CASRGAGRANEKLFF
>TRBV19
CASSPTGVDTGELFF